The present T cell receptor beta chain was sequenced within a study of blood T cell repertoires in COVID-19. CDR1 is SQVTM, CDR2 ANQGSEA, per germline. There are 12 residues in the CDR3. With 3 bases removed from V and 4 bases from J, the gap between germline ends came to 9 bases. The data were produced by immunoSEQ multiplex PCR, yet TCRdb's version contains in-frame clones alone and is incomplete. Of about 130,000 clones listed, approximately 83% were seen once; the top ten hold approximately 9.1%. This chain joins TRBV29-1 and TRBJ1-2; D unclear. This sequence was found in a man aged 50 to 59 who had recovered from COVID-19. The sample taken for sequencing was PBMCs or T cells enriched from blood (not recorded which). Here the CDR3 DNA reads TGCAGCGTTGATCCCCCTCTCTATGGCTACACCTTC. Protein: CSVDPPLYGYTF. The entire variable domain, with the rest obtained from reference TRBV29-1 and TRBJ1-2, is as follows: SAVISQKPSRDICQRGTSLTIQCQVDSQVTMMFWYRQQPGQSLTLIATANQGSEATYESGFVIDKFPISRPNLTFSTLTVSNMSPEDSSIYLCSVDPPLYGYTFGSGTRLTVV.